This T cell receptor (beta chain) was captured in a study of blood T cell repertoires in COVID-19. This CDR3 has 20 amino acids. In germline, CDR1 is SGHVS, CDR2 FQNEAQ. V was clipped by 1 base and J by 0 bases; unmatched bases: 11. Profiled with immunoSEQ multiplex PCR; TCRdb holds only in-frame clones, not every one. This sample yields about 430,000 clones, of which approximately 90% are seen a single time; 1.4% to 1.5% belongs to the top ten. The sequence derives from a woman under 30 who had been exposed to COVID-19. The sample was PBMCs or T cells enriched from blood (not recorded which). The chain couples TRBV7-8 to TRBJ2-4; 11 bases map to TRBD1. This CDR3 reads CASSLEEGDRGTLAKNIQYF. As DNA, the CDR3 is TGTGCCAGCAGCTTAGAAGAGGGGGACAGGGGGACCTTAGCCAAAAACATTCAGTACTTC.